This T cell receptor (beta chain) was sequenced during a study of T cells in localized non-small cell lung cancer. Clones were sequenced by immunoSEQ multiplex PCR, and TCRdb holds only the in-frame ones, with some missing. This sample yields tens of thousands of clones, of which over 70% are seen a single time; 9.5% to 10% belongs to the top ten. V lost 7 bases and J lost 11, with 21 bases in between. The V gene's germline CDR1 is LNHDA and CDR2 SQIVND (reference sequence). The CDR3 contains 14 residues. The starting material was peripheral blood, obtained before any cancer treatment. The clonotype was recovered from a man between 35 and 75 years old with stage III squamous cell lung carcinoma. V gene TRBV19 combines with J gene TRBJ2-4; either TRBD1 or TRBD2 may fit D (6 bases each). This chain's CDR3 is CASTQDWGAGFQYF. DNA of the CDR3: TGTGCCAGTACCCAGGACTGGGGGGCCGGGTTTCAGTACTTC.